This T cell receptor beta chain was identified during a study of T cell clusters in autoimmune cytopenias. Study summary: A median age of around 60 years and mean of approximately 55 years characterized healthy donor controls.

Germline CDR1 and CDR2: ENHRY and SYGVKD. This CDR3 is 13 amino acids long. TRB rearrangements were amplified by touch-down multiplex PCR with mixed TRB-A/B primers. TCRdb reprocessed the multiplex PCR reads and reports one entry per CDR3 protein, with no DNA. In all, the sample yields about 6,100 distinct CDR3 sequences. TRB was amplified from around 250 ng of peripheral blood genomic DNA per sample. These same data were also listed under a study on T cell repertoires in aging, cancer and after chemotherapy. That work adds: Untreated cancer patients had significantly lower blood TCR diversity than age-matched healthy donors. In cancer patients, declining TCR diversity with age involved lost richness and lost evenness.

Material: peripheral blood. The chain has TRBV10-3 and TRBJ2-1; checking the TCRdb D call of TRBD2 is not possible without DNA. This clonotype originated in a human donor in good health. The chain's CDR3 is CATKGLTYNEQFF.